This TCR beta chain stems from a study of T cells after yellow fever vaccination. In TCRdb, the 5' RACE reads were re-called with MiXCR into one record per CDR3 protein. The sample consists of about 170,000 distinct CDR3 sequences, approximately 11% of them appearing once. As regards this clonotype: Its cognate antigen is unknown.

The CDR3 is 13 amino acids. The germline V and J ends were trimmed by 8 bases and 0 bases, with 10 bases remaining between them. The germline V gene encodes CDR1 SQVTM and CDR2 ANQGSEA. Regarding the study as a whole: Weaker, the secondary response had a peak occurring faster, on day 5 versus 15.

This TCR derives from a man in his late teens or twenties who received the YFV17D yellow fever vaccine. The rearrangement links TRBV29-1 to TRBJ2-2; D gene ambiguous. This specimen was CD8+ T cells sorted from PBMCs, taken 15 days after the yellow fever booster vaccination. CDR3 region: CSMIPANTGELFF. The CDR3 DNA reads TGCAGCATGATCCCCGCGAACACCGGGGAGCTGTTTTTT.